Included here is one T cell receptor beta chain sequence, with context. Primers included in the PCR were 60 Vbeta and 13 Jbeta primers. Method: immunoSEQ multiplex PCR; TCRdb's copy keeps in-frame clones and lacks some. The sample has about 180,000 clones; 77% are singletons. Germline V gene sequence: CDR1 KGHSH, CDR2 LQKENI. The CDR3 spans 13 residues. The ends were cut back, 2 bases at V and 2 bases at J, with 5 bases in the middle. This sample stems from a study of cytomegalovirus exposure and HLA in healthy donors. The TCR sequence derives from a man between 18 and 29 years old in good health and CMV-seronegative. The sequenced material came from PBMCs. This rearrangement joins TRBV18 to TRBJ2-3, with D perhaps TRBD1 (5 bases). CDR3 loop: CASSPGATDTQYF. The DNA of the CDR3 is TGTGCCAGCTCACCAGGGGCCACAGATACGCAGTATTTT.